This TCR beta chain was recorded in a study of Ad26.COV2.S vaccination and SARS-CoV-2 variants. Looking at the study overall: A COV1001 Ad26.COV2.S trial-arm participant provided the sample. In the study, Ad26.COV2.S was injected intramuscularly once, or twice 56 days apart. Study outcomes and limitations: Reports say spike-specific CD8+ and CD4+ T cell responses covered substantial breadth after vaccination.

CDR1 is SQVTM, CDR2 ANQGSEA, per germline. CDR3 length equals 12 residues. With 8 bases removed from V and 0 bases from J, the gap between germline ends came to 10 bases. As for treatment: roughly 20 received Ad26.COV2.S at low or high dose, single or two shots; roughly five received placebo; per-sample allocation not given. Specimens were obtained on day 63 following the first vaccine or placebo injection. The protocol was immunoSEQ multiplex PCR, while the TCRdb copy is restricted to in-frame clones and leaves out a portion. The sample contains hundreds of thousands of clones, around 86% of which appear only once. A note on this clone: Its specificity is unknown.

Here the sequenced sample was peripheral blood, taken in a trial of Ad26.COV2.S vaccine versus placebo. The chain joins TRBV29-1 to TRBJ1-1; TRBD1 might be the D (6 bases). The sequence came from a person aged 18-65 years who received the Ad26.COV2.S COVID-19 vaccine or a placebo. The CDR3 DNA sequence: TGCAGCACCCGGACAGTGAACACTGAAGCTTTCTTT. Translating it yields CSTRTVNTEAFF.